These T cell receptor beta chains were read from a single sample in a study of blood T cell repertoires in COVID-19. TCRdb's copy holds only in-frame clones and misses some; the assay was immunoSEQ multiplex PCR. The sample has approximately 190,000 clones, around 80% seen once; the top ten hold roughly 14%. Sequenced input: peripheral blood. These receptors were taken from a man aged 25 to 45 with active or convalescent COVID-19. The CDR3 runs from the conserved cysteine through the conserved F or W. The size entry is marked missing in some rows and otherwise reads once, few, many or a size class.

clone size	V gene	CDR3 protein
NA	TRBV12-5	CASGWEGTYEQYF
NA	TRBV2	CASSRSRQGGETQYF
NA	TRBV10-3	CAISESQRRGETQYF
NA	TRBV19	CASSMGGSGNYGYTF
NA	TRBV9	CASSVAGGAHTEAFF
NA	TRBV5-1	CASSFGGDTQYF
NA	TRBV7-9	CASSLGAANMWGTQYF
NA	TRBV28	CASSPHLRVGNQPQHF
NA	TRBV10-2	CASRGLAGPSYEQYF
few	TRBV30	CAWGRRDRRNTGELFF
few	TRBV7-7	CASSLGQMNTGELFF
NA	TRBV19	CASKGQGVYEQYF
NA	TRBV19	CASSIGRGYGYTF
NA	TRBV7-2	CASSRRRTGGGYTF
NA	TRBV28	CASSPRLAGSSYEQYF
NA	TRBV6-1	CASSEDGGGPYNEQFF
NA	TRBV6-5	CAGDNGGNTIYF
NA	TRBV6-5	CASSGLAGGSNIQYF
NA	TRBV28	CASRTGSYGYTF
NA	TRBV27	CASSFVRRPWIYNSPLHF
NA	TRBV7-8	CASYSGLDPRGQPQHF
NA	TRBV7-9	CASSFGTVHNEQFF
NA	TRBV18	CASSPPSAGSNTEAFF
NA	TRBV3-1/TRBV3-2	CASSPQGSYGYTF
once	TRBV18	CASSPPLGQGELGYTF
NA	TRBV7-2	CASSLEPGYTEAFF
NA	TRBV27	CASSSGGGVNTEAFF
once	TRBV11-2	CASSLAGEQFF
NA	TRBV4-1	CASSQANSGETQYF
few	TRBV19	CASRRGADNQPQHF
NA	TRBV5-4	CASSSQGSNQPQHF
NA	TRBV2	CASSPGGTHEQFF
NA	TRBV6-2/TRBV6-3	CASSYSTGIDPVTF
NA	TRBV27	CASSQLAGGIETQYF
NA	TRBV6-5	CASSYSQVNSPLHF
NA	TRBV13	CAISDRASEQYF
NA	TRBV7-6	CASSLPNDRTRAGDYGYTF
NA	TRBV5-1	CASSFSGAVEETQYF
NA	TRBV12-3/TRBV12-4	CASSLEPQKLFF
NA	TRBV10-3	CAISDSNQPQHF
NA	TRBV4-2	CASSHGGNTIYF
few	TRBV24-1	CATSEGTSEEYEQYF
NA	TRBV6-5	CASSYRGGATEAFF
NA	TRBV4-3	CASSQDRDNYSPLHF
many	TRBV19	CASSISHQAGVNEQYF
NA	TRBV27	CASRPGRLGGDEQYF
NA	TRBV11-3	CASSTLAGVVNNEQFF
NA	TRBV28	CASSSLTGTDTQYF
NA	TRBV9	CASSVTSQGRAFF
NA	TRBV19	CASSRTGKTYEQYF
once	TRBV18	CASSPGSLLGNTIYF
few	TRBV9	CASSVVGYGYTF
NA	TRBV29-1	CSVSVTGGYEQYF
NA	TRBV6-5	CASSSRDSYTGELFF
NA	TRBV2	CASSSGTGLGQYGYTF
NA	TRBV5-1	CASRGGPAGAQETQYF
NA	TRBV10-2	CASSEIQGNTEAFF
NA	TRBV30	CAGARGGGEQYF
few	TRBV19	CASRGVGNTEAFF